The clone carrying this T cell receptor (beta chain) was seen more than once but under ten times. The antigen remains unidentified. This CDR3 has 17 residues. Germline V CDR1 and CDR2: MNHEY, SMNVEV (reference sequence). J was trimmed by 8 bases and V by 6 bases; bases with no gene match: 19. This record comes from a study of cytomegalovirus exposure and HLA in healthy donors. Study information: Under 90% of 398 genotyped donors fell in the Caucasian-associated ancestry cluster. Overall study results and limits: The authors reported that TCR beta sequences could predict HLA-A and HLA-B alleles. These predictions were accurate for most subjects in the first cohort. The study labeled 150 to 200 TCR beta chains cytomegalovirus-associated.

It was with 60 Vbeta and 13 Jbeta primers that the PCR ran. In the authors' methods: Later work found tens of millions of unique TCR beta chains, with about 10 million shared. TCRdb keeps only in-frame clones here, not all; method: immunoSEQ multiplex PCR. For V, J and clone size, that table is used; D and trimming come from the DNA. The sample includes more than 150,000 clones, less than 90% of them seen just once. The sample taken for sequencing was PBMCs. The sequence was obtained from a girl aged 5-17 years in good health and CMV-seropositive. The chain carries TRBV27 and TRBJ2-1; the match to TRBD1 covers 7 bases. As DNA, the CDR3 is TGTGCCAGCAGCCCCCAGGGGGAGCGCCCACTAGGGGATGAGCAGTTCTTC. Amino acid sequence: CASSPQGERPLGDEQFF.